This TCR beta chain comes out of a study of regulatory T cells in long-lasting Graves disease. Stated time point: newly diagnosed GD, antithyroid drugs for less than 3 months. Following extraction of RNA from PBMCs, that RNA was used to make the TCR library. Germline assignment: CDR1 LNHDA and CDR2 SQIVND (reference sequence). The CDR3 runs to 15 residues. The germline V and J ends were trimmed by 2 bases and 3 bases, with 14 bases remaining between them. Construction of TCR beta libraries relied on iRepertoire HTBI primers and on Arm-PCR targeting CDR3 regions. TCRdb ran MiXCR on the multiplex PCR reads and lists one entry per CDR3 protein. The table records about 470,000 distinct CDR3 sequences, about 16% of them present only once. The sample was also linked to a second study, of T cells in Graves' hyperthyroidism and ophthalmopathy. That work contributes: The patients, who ranged from 18 to 65 in age, presented with newly diagnosed hyperthyroidism lasting under 2 months. Most clonotypes that expanded in the thyroid above 0.001 also showed up in blood.

This material consisted of peripheral blood mononuclear cells (PBMCs), taken at new diagnosis, from a patient treated with antithyroid drugs. The sequence came from a woman in her twenties or thirties with Graves disease. The V call is TRBV19, the J call TRBJ2-7; D is unresolved. CDR3 loop: CASSITPRDGYEQYF. CDR3 coding DNA: TGTGCCAGTAGTATAACCCCCCGTGATGGCTACGAGCAGTACTTC.